This TCR beta chain was captured in a study of PD-1 blockade in classical Hodgkin lymphoma. Profiled with immunoSEQ multiplex PCR; TCRdb holds only in-frame clones, not every one. The data show 32,000 or so clones, about 94% seen once. The sample's time point: cycle 4 day 1 (C4D1), after 6 weeks of nivolumab. Autologous stem cell transplantation was followed by relapse in every patient, and brentuximab vedotin exposure varied. Magnetic negative selection served to purify CD4+ T cells out of PBMCs that had been thawed. This sample comprised CD4+ T cells from blood, obtained before the fourth cycle of nivolumab. The sequence derives from a human donor with classical Hodgkin lymphoma.

This CDR3 is CASSQEPGLAIPNTGELFF. The CDR3 region has the DNA TGTGCCAGCAGCCAAGAACCGGGACTAGCGATCCCCAACACCGGGGAGCTGTTTTTT. This chain links TRBV14 with TRBJ2-2; 10 bases line up with TRBD2. Losses at the gene ends were 0 bases for V and 2 bases for J; bases not matched to a gene: 9. Germline V lookup: CDR1 SGHDN, CDR2 FVKESK. CDR3 length equals 19 residues.